These 22 T cell receptor beta chains were sequenced from one sample in a study of neurological immune-mediated disorders. MiXCR was run by TCRdb on the 5' RACE reads, yielding one entry per CDR3 protein. Here the sample spans 50,000 or so distinct CDR3 sequences, roughly 26% being singletons. Sequencing was carried out using PBMCs. The receptor source for this set is a woman in her sixties or seventies in good health.

This clonotype was counted a few times. The rearrangement links TRBV6-5 to TRBJ2-1; TRBD2 might be the D (5 bases). Trimming stripped 0 bases from V and 10 bases from J, with 13 bases between. The germline CDR1 and CDR2 sequences are MNHEY and SVGAGI. The CDR3 spans 14 residues. CDR3: CASSYSRVFTEQFF. The CDR3 region has the DNA TGTGCCAGCAGTTACTCGAGGGTATTCACCGAGCAGTTCTTC.

The chain uses TRBV7-9 and TRBJ1-1, with D unclear. CDR3 size: 13 residues. Germline CDR1 is SEHNR and CDR2 is FQNEAQ (reference sequence). Trimming took 0 bases from V and 5 from J, leaving 7 bases between them. CDR3 sequence reads: CASSLALFTEAFF. In DNA, the CDR3 is TGTGCCAGCAGCTTAGCGTTGTTTACTGAAGCTTTCTTT.

This clonotype showed up many times. This rearrangement joins TRBV27 to TRBJ2-1; D gene unclear. Trimming took 6 bases from V and 4 from J, leaving 10 bases between them. Germline V CDR1 and CDR2: MNHEY, SMNVEV (reference sequence). This CDR3 region has 13 residues. In nucleotides, the CDR3 is TGTGCCAGCAGGCAAGACGGGTACAATGAGCAGTTCTTC. Protein product: CASRQDGYNEQFF.

The chain recombines TRBV29-1 with TRBJ1-2; maybe TRBD1 (6 bases). The CDR3 runs to 12 residues. Trimming left V 4 bases short and J 3 bases short, with 9 bases between. Germline CDR1 and CDR2: SQVTM and ANQGSEA. The CDR3 bases are TGCAGCGTTGCGGAGGGGGACTATGGCTACACCTTC. Its translation is CSVAEGDYGYTF. Full variable domain (rest looked up from reference TRBV29-1 and TRBJ1-2): SAVISQKPSRDICQRGTSLTIQCQVDSQVTMMFWYRQQPGQSLTLIATANQGSEATYESGFVIDKFPISRPNLTFSTLTVSNMSPEDSSIYLCSVAEGDYGYTFGSGTRLTVV.

This clonotype was picked up many times. The gene calls are TRBV5-1 and TRBJ2-3; D is uncertain. Between the trimmed V and J ends, which lost 0 bases and 5 bases, there was a span of 13 bases. CDR3 length equals 15 residues. Germline lookup yields CDR1 SGHRS and CDR2 YFSETQ. The CDR3 bases are TGCGCCAGCAGCTTGGCGGCACGGTTGGGAGATACGCAGTATTTT. It codes for CASSLAARLGDTQYF.

This clonotype was picked up many times. V is TRBV29-1 and J is TRBJ2-3; TRBD2 is a possible D gene (6 bases). The CDR3 is 14 amino acids. Trimming removed 7 bases from V and 5 bases from J, with 19 bases in between. CDR1 is SQVTM and CDR2 is ANQGSEA in the germline V gene. The CDR3 reads CSDLTRESVDTQYF. CDR3 nucleotides: TGCAGCGACTTGACGCGGGAATCTGTAGATACGCAGTATTTT.

This clonotype was seen many times. The chain links TRBV5-1 to TRBJ2-3; D call uncertain. Germline V gene sequence: CDR1 SGHRS, CDR2 YFSETQ. The ends were cut back, 0 bases at V and 2 bases at J, with 10 bases in the middle. The CDR3 has 15 amino acids. CDR3: CASSLGPTDTDTQYF. The DNA for the CDR3 is TGCGCCAGCAGCTTGGGGCCTACCGACACAGATACGCAGTATTTT.

In this sample, this clonotype is medium-sized (0.01 to 0.1%). The chain has TRBV7-2 and TRBJ2-7, with 7 bases identical to TRBD1. The V gene's germline CDR1 is SGHTA and CDR2 FQGNSA. The CDR3 consists of 16 residues. V shed 2 bases, J shed 4 bases, and the junction held 11 bases outside the gene matches. The CDR3 bases are TGTGCCAGCAGCTTAACATCCGGGACAGCGAGTTACGAGCAGTACTTC. Protein: CASSLTSGTASYEQYF.

This clonotype has ten or more counts. The chain couples TRBV28 to TRBJ1-4; perhaps TRBD1 as D (5 bases). The length of the CDR3 is 15 residues. CDR1 MDHEN and CDR2 SYDVKM come from the germline V gene. Trimming shortened V by 4 bases and J by 5 bases, and 14 bases separated the two germline ends. The CDR3 loop is CASSSLRGQNEKLFF. The CDR3 DNA reads TGTGCCAGCAGTTCGCTGCGGGGCCAAAATGAAAAACTGTTTTTT.

This clonotype was observed many times. The chain has TRBV15 and TRBJ2-7; D possibly corresponds to TRBD2 (5 bases). Between the trimmed V and J ends, which lost 1 base and 3 bases, there was a span of 10 bases. The CDR3 spans 14 residues. Per germline, CDR1 LNHNV and CDR2 YYDKDF (reference sequence). The CDR3: CATSRGRRDYEQYF. DNA of the CDR3: TGTGCCACCAGCAGAGGACGCCGGGACTACGAGCAGTACTTC.

The table lists this clonotype with a few counts. The rearrangement uses TRBV5-5 and TRBJ2-3; possibly TRBD2 for D (6 bases). The CDR3 extends over 15 amino acids. V lost 0 bases, J lost 1 base, and 9 bases lay in between. From germline, CDR1 is SGHKS and CDR2 YYEKEE (reference sequence). CDR3 nucleotide sequence: TGTGCCAGCAGCTTGGTGGCGGGACGCACAGATACGCAGTATTTT. As protein: CASSLVAGRTDTQYF.

Notes on this clonotype: This may be a read error, as it is one base from a much larger clone. This chain joins TRBV20-1 and TRBJ2-5; 11 positions match TRBD2. Germline lookup yields CDR1 DFQATT and CDR2 SNEGSKA (reference sequence). The CDR3 covers 14 residues. CDR3: CSARDLAGGETRYF. CDR3 DNA: TGCAGTGCTAGAGATCTAGCGGGAGGCGAGACCCGGTACTTC.

This clonotype was observed many times. The chain uses TRBV7-2 and TRBJ1-4; D is ambiguous. V lost 4 bases to trimming and J lost 7 bases, with 4 bases between them. The CDR3 extends over 11 amino acids. Germline V gives CDR1 SGHTA, CDR2 FQGNSA. The CDR3 DNA reads TGTGCCAGCAGCTCGTTTGAAAAACTGTTTTTT. This encodes CASSSFEKLFF.

This clonotype was counted at least ten times. V gene TRBV7-3 combines with J gene TRBJ2-1, with 8 bases that match TRBD1. The CDR3 runs to 15 residues. CDR1 and CDR2 (germline): SGHTA, FQGTGA. Unmatched junction bases numbered 8, after V lost 5 bases and J lost 5 bases. The CDR3 region has the DNA TGTGCCAGCAGCCCCGCCATGACAGGGGACAATGAGCAGTTCTTC. It codes for CASSPAMTGDNEQFF.

This clonotype has ten or more counts. The V call is TRBV12-3 or TRBV12-4, the J call TRBJ1-2; tentative D call: TRBD1 (5 bases). The V gene lost 3 bases and the J gene lost 3 bases, with 11 bases spanning the gap. The CDR3 length is 14 residues. The CDR3 sequence is CASSLDTFDYGYTF. CDR3 sequence (DNA): TGTGCCAGCAGTTTGGACACATTTGACTATGGCTACACCTTC.

This clonotype was observed at least ten times. The chain has TRBV9 and TRBJ2-1; D unclear. CDR1 and CDR2 (germline): SGDLS, YYNGEE. The CDR3 loop spans 15 amino acids. The germline V and J ends were trimmed by 0 bases and 0 bases, with 7 bases remaining between them. The CDR3 sequence is CASSVGQDSYNEQFF. CDR3 DNA sequence: TGTGCCAGCAGCGTAGGGCAGGACTCCTACAATGAGCAGTTCTTC.

V usage is TRBV11-2 and J usage is TRBJ2-5; D possibly corresponds to TRBD2 (7 bases). Trimming left V 5 bases short and J 5 bases short, with 18 bases between. The CDR3 extends over 15 amino acids. CDR1 is SGHAT, CDR2 FQNNGV, per germline. CDR3 DNA: TGTGCCAGCAGCGTAGGGGGGGGGCCGAGGGAGACCCAGTACTTC. It encodes CASSVGGGPRETQYF.

This clonotype was detected many times. The genes are TRBV6-2 or TRBV6-3 and TRBJ1-3; D is possibly TRBD1 (5 bases). The CDR3 sequence is 16 residues long. Germline values: CDR1 MNHEY, CDR2 SVGEGT. The germline V and J ends were trimmed by 7 bases and 0 bases, with 16 bases remaining between them. The CDR3 sequence is CASTPIDSRSGNTIYF. CDR3 sequence (DNA): TGTGCCAGCACCCCTATAGACAGCCGCTCTGGAAACACCATATATTTT.

The rearrangement links TRBV20-1 to TRBJ1-4, with D perhaps TRBD1 (5 bases). Germline CDR1 reads DFQATT; CDR2 reads SNEGSKA (reference sequence). The CDR3 runs to 14 residues. The V end was cut by 0 bases, the J end by 8 bases, with 13 bases between. For the CDR3, the DNA is TGCAGTGCTAGAGATCCAGGGAAGAGAGAAAAACTGTTTTTT. Its translation: CSARDPGKREKLFF.

This clonotype was counted many times. The chain uses TRBV3-1 and TRBJ2-3; no reliable D call. Deletions cut 3 bases from V and 6 bases from J, with 7 bases between. The germline V gene encodes CDR1 LGHDT and CDR2 YNNKEL (reference sequence). This CDR3 spans 12 amino acids. The CDR3 loop reads CASSQLGDTQYF. CDR3 bases: TGTGCCAGCAGCCAGCTGGGGGATACGCAGTATTTT.

This clonotype was picked up many times. The CDR3 DNA is TGTGCCAGCAGTCCCCGGGGACGGAGAAACAATGAGCAGTTCTTC. Encoded protein: CASSPRGRRNNEQFF. The chain recombines TRBV6-2 or TRBV6-3 with TRBJ2-1; possibly TRBD1 or TRBD2 for D (5 bases each). Deletions cut 5 bases from V and 5 bases from J, with 16 bases between. CDR1 MNHEY and CDR2 SVGEGT come from the germline V gene. The length of the CDR3 is 15 residues.

In this sample, this clonotype turned up a few times. This chain uses TRBV18 with TRBJ1-1, with TRBD1 as a possible D gene (5 bases). This CDR3 contains 16 residues. Germline V gene data show CDR1 as KGHSH and CDR2 as LQKENI. Trimming removed 2 bases from V and 3 bases from J, with 16 bases in between. The CDR3: CASSPSGGGFDTEAFF. CDR3 nucleotides: TGTGCCAGCTCACCATCGGGGGGAGGTTTTGACACTGAAGCTTTCTTT. Based on the CDR3 plus reference TRBV18 and TRBJ1-1, the full variable domain is NAGVMQNPRHLVRRRGQEARLRCSPMKGHSHVYWYRQLPEEGLKFMVYLQKENIIDESGMPKERFSAEFPKEGPSILRIQQVVRGDSAAYFCASSPSGGGFDTEAFFGQGTRLTVV.